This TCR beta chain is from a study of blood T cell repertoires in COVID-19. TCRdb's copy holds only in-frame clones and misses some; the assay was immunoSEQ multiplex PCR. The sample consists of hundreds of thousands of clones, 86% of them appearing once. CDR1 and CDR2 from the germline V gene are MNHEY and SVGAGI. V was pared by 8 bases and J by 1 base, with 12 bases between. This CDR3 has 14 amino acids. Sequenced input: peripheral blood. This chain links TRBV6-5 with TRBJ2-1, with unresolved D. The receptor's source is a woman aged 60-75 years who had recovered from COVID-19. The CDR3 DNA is TGTGCCAGCCGACCCGCCGGGTCCTACAATGAGCAGTTCTTC. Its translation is CASRPAGSYNEQFF.